A selection of T cell receptor beta chains follows, all from one sample in a study of cytomegalovirus exposure and HLA in healthy donors. TCRdb's table, derived via immunoSEQ multiplex PCR, lists solely in-frame clones and lacks some. The table lists 220,000 or so clones, more than 60% of them singletons. Specimen: PBMCs. The source is a young woman in good health and CMV-seronegative. The conserved cysteine and the conserved F or W are not part of the CDR3 here. A D gene is named only where the DNA matches it firmly.

d_gene	j_gene	v_gene	CDR3aa
-	-	TRBV5-1	ASINDGGNTEAF
-	TRBJ1-2	TRBV30	AWSPGATNYGYT
-	TRBJ2-7	TRBV6-5	ASSYSVGADIQY
-	TRBJ1-2	TRBV30	AWSVSHRSYGYT
-	TRBJ2-1	TRBV7-2	ASSFLRGSYNEQF
TRBD1	TRBJ1-5	TRBV19	ASSIVAAGGSQPQH
-	TRBJ2-7	TRBV11-3	ASSIGSGRREQY
TRBD1	TRBJ2-7	TRBV19	ASGGINYEQY
-	TRBJ2-2	TRBV6-6	ASSDMPGELF
TRBD2	TRBJ2-1	TRBV7-3	ASSLRTSENEQF
TRBD1	TRBJ2-1	TRBV7-2	ASSLASTGYNEQF
TRBD1	TRBJ2-1	TRBV4-1	ASSLIIFWDRHNEQF
-	TRBJ1-4	TRBV6-1	ASSSTPNEKLF
TRBD1	TRBJ1-2	TRBV30	AWSLQQGQQGYT
TRBD2	TRBJ2-7	TRBV7-9	ASSLLAGGSYEQY
TRBD1	TRBJ2-1	TRBV27	ASSWNKGQGVDEQF
-	TRBJ1-1	TRBV6-1	ASGRQPNTEAF
TRBD1	TRBJ2-2	TRBV19	ASTGGPRDTGELF
-	TRBJ1-5	TRBV2	ASKISGADSNQPQH
-	TRBJ2-2	TRBV7-3	ASSLGTELF
-	-	TRBV2	ASSARPSYYEQY
-	TRBJ1-5	TRBV6-6	ASCRFGQPQH
-	TRBJ2-7	TRBV6-1	ASRLSSEQY
TRBD1	TRBJ1-6	TRBV6-5	ASRPRQGSGSPLH
-	TRBJ1-5	TRBV27	ASSLLGGNQPQH
TRBD1	TRBJ1-6	TRBV6-5	ASSYTGAYNSPLH
-	TRBJ1-3	TRBV15	ATSRDGQALPGNTIY
TRBD1	TRBJ1-2	TRBV19	ASSMTGVPYGYT
-	TRBJ1-1	TRBV30	AWGPGGNTEAF
TRBD1	TRBJ1-1	TRBV6-5	ASTNGQGGTEAF
-	TRBJ1-1	TRBV19	ASRFGRDTEAF
TRBD1	TRBJ2-7	TRBV2	ASSEGQGATYEQY
TRBD2	TRBJ2-1	TRBV12-5	ASGLTSANEQF
TRBD1	TRBJ2-5	TRBV5-6	ASSYSGTVQETQY
-	TRBJ1-3	TRBV27	ATWLQGTNTIY
-	TRBJ1-1	TRBV21-1	ASSKILGGQGSGKP
-	TRBJ2-1	TRBV4-1	ASSQVARVTQEAQF
-	TRBJ2-3	TRBV19	ASSILQSTDTQY
-	TRBJ2-7	TRBV7-6	ASSATTTGLQY
TRBD2	TRBJ2-1	TRBV5-6	ASSPRLAGAYNEQF
TRBD2	TRBJ2-2	TRBV7-9	ASSPTSGRENTGELF
TRBD1	TRBJ2-5	TRBV6-5	ASRPDRVGQETQY
-	TRBJ1-2	TRBV11-3	ASSLYAGEGDGYT
TRBD1	TRBJ2-7	TRBV7-3	ASTPSPGQEQY
-	TRBJ2-7	TRBV5-4	ASSLAGAPYEQY
TRBD2	TRBJ2-1	TRBV4-1	ASSLFEVAGDEQF
-	TRBJ2-2	TRBV30	AWSSGAGELF
-	TRBJ1-1	TRBV12-5	ASGLDFSSWIGGRRGTEAF
-	TRBJ2-7	TRBV11-2	ASSYRETSYEQY
-	TRBJ1-1	TRBV30	AWSVLMVNTEAF
-	TRBJ1-1	TRBV7-8	ASSLVPVRGDTEAF
-	TRBJ2-7	TRBV7-8	ASSLGTQSYEQY
-	TRBJ2-1	TRBV18	ASSQERGRLYNEQF
-	TRBJ1-2	TRBV19	ASSGLGGVRGYT
-	TRBJ1-5	TRBV6-5	ASWGGREEQPQH